This T cell receptor (beta chain) comes out of a study of OX40 agonist ivuxolimab in advanced cancers. Whole-study results and caveats: Certain nonresponders additionally had low normalized T-cell clonal expansion. In the 0.1-3.0 mg/kg groups, partial responders showed among the lowest expansion.

Only in-frame clones appear in the TCRdb table, and some are missing; sequencing was by immunoSEQ multiplex PCR. The sample holds fewer than 65,000 clones, around 87% seen once. This clone was observed a handful of times. Its specificity is unknown. This CDR3 comprises 14 residues. Germline lookup yields CDR1 SGHKS and CDR2 YYEKEE (reference sequence). Trimming removed 1 base from V and 11 bases from J; junction bases left unmatched: 8. This receptor was obtained from an adult with an advanced solid tumor such as melanoma, head and neck, liver or kidney cancer. This chain links TRBV5-5 with TRBJ2-1, with TRBD2 identical over 8 bases. The material was CD4+ or CD8+ T cells sorted from blood, obtained in a trial of the OX40 agonist ivuxolimab. CDR3 DNA: TGTGCCAGCAGCTTGAGAGTTAGCGGGACCAAGCAGTTCTTC. It specifies CASSLRVSGTKQFF.